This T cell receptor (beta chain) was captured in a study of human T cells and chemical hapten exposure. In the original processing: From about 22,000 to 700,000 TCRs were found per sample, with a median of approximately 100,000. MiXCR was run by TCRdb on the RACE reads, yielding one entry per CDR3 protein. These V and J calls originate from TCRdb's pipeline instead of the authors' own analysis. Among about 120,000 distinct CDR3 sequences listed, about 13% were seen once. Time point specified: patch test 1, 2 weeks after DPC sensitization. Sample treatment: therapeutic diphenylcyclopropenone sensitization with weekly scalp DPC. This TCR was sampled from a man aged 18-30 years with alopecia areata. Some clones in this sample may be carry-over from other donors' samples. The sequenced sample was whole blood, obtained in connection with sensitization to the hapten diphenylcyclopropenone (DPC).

The CDR3 nucleotides read TGTGCCAGCAGAACCCGGCATAGGGGGCTGAGGAATGAGCAGTTCTTC. It encodes CASRTRHRGLRNEQFF. This chain joins TRBV6-5 and TRBJ2-1; 7 bases are a match to TRBD1. Germline assignment: CDR1 MNHEY and CDR2 SVGAGI. This CDR3 has 16 residues. With 6 bases clipped from V and 7 bases from J, the junction kept 15 bases outside the gene matches.